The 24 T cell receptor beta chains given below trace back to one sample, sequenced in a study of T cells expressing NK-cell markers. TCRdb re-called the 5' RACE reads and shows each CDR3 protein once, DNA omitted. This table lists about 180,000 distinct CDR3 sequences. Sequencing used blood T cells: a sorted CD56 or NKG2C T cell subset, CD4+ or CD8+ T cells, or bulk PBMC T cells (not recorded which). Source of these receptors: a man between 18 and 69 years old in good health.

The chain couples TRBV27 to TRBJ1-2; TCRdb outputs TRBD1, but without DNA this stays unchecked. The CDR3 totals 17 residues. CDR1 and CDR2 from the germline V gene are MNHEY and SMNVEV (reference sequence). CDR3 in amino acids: CASSPKTGGLINYGYTF.

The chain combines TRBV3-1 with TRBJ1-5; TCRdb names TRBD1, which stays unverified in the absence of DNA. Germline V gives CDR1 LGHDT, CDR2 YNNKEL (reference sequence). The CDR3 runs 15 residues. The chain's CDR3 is CASSQGQGEYQPQHF.

CDR3 sequence: CASTTGPVPYNEQFF. This sequence joins TRBV6-2 or TRBV6-3 and TRBJ2-1; the D call of TRBD1 rests on TCRdb alone, since no DNA is present to check it. This CDR3 region has 15 residues. Germline V CDR1 and CDR2: MNHEY, SVGEGT.

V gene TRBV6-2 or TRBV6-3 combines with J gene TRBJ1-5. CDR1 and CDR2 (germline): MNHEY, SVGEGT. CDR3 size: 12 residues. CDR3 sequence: CASQLGSQPQHF.

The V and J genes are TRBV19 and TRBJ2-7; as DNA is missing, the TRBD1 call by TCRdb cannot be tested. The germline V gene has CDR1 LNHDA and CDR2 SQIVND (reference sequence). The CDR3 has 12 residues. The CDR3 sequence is CASGDPAGEQYF. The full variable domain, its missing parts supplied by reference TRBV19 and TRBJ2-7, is DGGITQSPKYLFRKEGQNVTLSCEQNLNHDAMYWYRQDPGQGLRLIYYSQIVNDFQKGDIAEGYSVSREKKESFPLTVTSAQKNPTAFYLCASGDPAGEQYFGPGTRLTVT.

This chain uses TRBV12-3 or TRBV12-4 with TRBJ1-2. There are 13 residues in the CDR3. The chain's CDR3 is CASSLEVDYGYTF.

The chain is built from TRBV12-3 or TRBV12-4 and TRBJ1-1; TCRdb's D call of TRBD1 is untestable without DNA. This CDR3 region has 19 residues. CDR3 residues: CASRFLPSGTGAMNTEAFF.

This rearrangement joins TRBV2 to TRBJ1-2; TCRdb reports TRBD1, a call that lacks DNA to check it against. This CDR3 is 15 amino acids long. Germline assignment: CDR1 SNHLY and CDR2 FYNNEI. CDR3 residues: CASSEITGGTYGYTF. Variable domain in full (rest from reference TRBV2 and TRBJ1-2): EPEVTQTPSHQVTQMGQEVILRCVPISNHLYFYWYRQILGQKVEFLVSFYNNEISEKSEIFDDQFSVERPDGSNFTLKIRSTKLEDSAMYFCASSEITGGTYGYTFGSGTRLTVV.

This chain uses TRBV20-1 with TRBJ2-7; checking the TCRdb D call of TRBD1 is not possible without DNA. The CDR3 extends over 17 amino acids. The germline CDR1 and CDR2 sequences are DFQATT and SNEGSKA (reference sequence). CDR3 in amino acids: CSAFGDSPSTFTYEQYF.

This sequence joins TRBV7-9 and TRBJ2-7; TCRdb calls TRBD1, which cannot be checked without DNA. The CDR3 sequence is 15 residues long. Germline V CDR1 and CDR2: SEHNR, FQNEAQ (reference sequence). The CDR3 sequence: CASSPRDLSSYEQYF.

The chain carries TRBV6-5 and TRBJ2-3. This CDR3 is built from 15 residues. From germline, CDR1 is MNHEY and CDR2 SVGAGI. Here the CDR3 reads CASSYSGWSTDTQYF.

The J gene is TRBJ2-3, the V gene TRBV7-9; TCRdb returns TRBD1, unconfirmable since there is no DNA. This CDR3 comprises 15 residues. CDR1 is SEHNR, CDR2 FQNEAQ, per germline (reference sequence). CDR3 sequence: CASSLGAGAPSTQYF.

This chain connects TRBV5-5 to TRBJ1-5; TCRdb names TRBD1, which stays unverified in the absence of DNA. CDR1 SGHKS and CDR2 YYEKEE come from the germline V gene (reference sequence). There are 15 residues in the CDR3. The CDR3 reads CASSFRQGFSQPQHF.

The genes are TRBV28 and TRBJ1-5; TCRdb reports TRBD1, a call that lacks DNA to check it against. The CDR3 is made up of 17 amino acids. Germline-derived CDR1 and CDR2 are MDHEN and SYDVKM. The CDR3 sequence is CASRTTRDSLINQPQHF.

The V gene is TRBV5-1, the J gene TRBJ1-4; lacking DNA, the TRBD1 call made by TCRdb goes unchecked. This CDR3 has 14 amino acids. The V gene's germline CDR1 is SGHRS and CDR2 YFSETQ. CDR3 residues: CASSLGGGAGELFF.

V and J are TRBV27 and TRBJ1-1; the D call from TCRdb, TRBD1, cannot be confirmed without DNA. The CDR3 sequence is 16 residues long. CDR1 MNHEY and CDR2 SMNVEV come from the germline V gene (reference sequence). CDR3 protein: CASSVLGVSMNTEAFF.

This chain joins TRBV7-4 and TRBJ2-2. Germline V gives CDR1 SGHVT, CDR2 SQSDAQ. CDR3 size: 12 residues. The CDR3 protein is CASSPHPGELFF.

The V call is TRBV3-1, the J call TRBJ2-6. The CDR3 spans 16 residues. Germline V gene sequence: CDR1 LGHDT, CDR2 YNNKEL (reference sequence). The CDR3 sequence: CASSQEGPSGANVLTF. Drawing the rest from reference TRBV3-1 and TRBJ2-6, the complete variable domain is DTAVSQTPKYLVTQMGNDKSIKCEQNLGHDTMYWYKQDSKKFLKIMFSYNNKELIINETVPNRFSPKSPDKAHLNLHINSLELGDSAVYFCASSQEGPSGANVLTFGAGSRLTVL.

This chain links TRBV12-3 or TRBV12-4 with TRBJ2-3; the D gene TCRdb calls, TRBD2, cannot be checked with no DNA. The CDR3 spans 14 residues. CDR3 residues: CASSGLIGADTQYF.

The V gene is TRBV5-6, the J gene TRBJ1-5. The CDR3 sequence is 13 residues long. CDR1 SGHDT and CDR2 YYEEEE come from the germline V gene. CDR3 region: CASSGGRGQPQHF.

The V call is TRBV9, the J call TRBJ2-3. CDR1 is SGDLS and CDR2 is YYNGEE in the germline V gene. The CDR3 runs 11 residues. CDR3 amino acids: CASSVGDTQYF. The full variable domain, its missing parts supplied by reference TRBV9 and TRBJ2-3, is DSGVTQTPKHLITATGQRVTLRCSPRSGDLSVYWYQQSLDQGLQFLIQYYNGEERAKGNILERFSAQQFPDLHSELNLSSLELGDSALYFCASSVGDTQYFGPGTRLTVL.

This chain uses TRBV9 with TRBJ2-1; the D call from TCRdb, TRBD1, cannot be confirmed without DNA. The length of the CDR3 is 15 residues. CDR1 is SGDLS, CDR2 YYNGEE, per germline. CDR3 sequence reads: CASSDRDRGTNEQFF.

The CDR3 spells CASSPGSNEQFF. The chain uses TRBV7-9 and TRBJ2-1; TCRdb's assignment of TRBD1 cannot be checked, as there is no DNA. In germline, CDR1 is SEHNR, CDR2 FQNEAQ (reference sequence). The CDR3 has 12 amino acids.

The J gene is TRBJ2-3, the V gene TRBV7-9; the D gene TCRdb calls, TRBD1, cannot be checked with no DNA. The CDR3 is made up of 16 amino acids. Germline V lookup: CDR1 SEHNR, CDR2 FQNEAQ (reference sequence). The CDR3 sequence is CASSPPIAGPGDTQYF. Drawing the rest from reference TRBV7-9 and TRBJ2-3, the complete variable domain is DTGVSQNPRHKITKRGQNVTFRCDPISEHNRLYWYRQTLGQGPEFLTYFQNEAQLEKSRLLSDRFSAERPKGSFSTLEIQRTEQGDSAMYLCASSPPIAGPGDTQYFGPGTRLTVL.